Shown below are 21 T cell receptor beta chains from a single sample sequenced in a study of blood T cell repertoires in COVID-19. Here immunoSEQ multiplex PCR was the method, and the copy in TCRdb shows in-frame clones only, minus some. Of under 80,000 clones detected, 82% appear once; the ten largest clones hold more than 9.5%. Sequenced input: peripheral blood. The receptors originated from a man between 50 and 59 years old with acute or convalescent COVID-19.

V is TRBV12-5 and J is TRBJ2-5; 9 bases are a match to TRBD2. Germline CDR1 is LGHNT and CDR2 is FRNRAP. This CDR3 is 16 amino acids long. V dropped 4 bases and J dropped 5; count of bases not matched to a gene: 11. CDR3 in amino acids: CASGSQRGGARETQYF. Here the CDR3 DNA reads TGTGCTAGTGGTTCCCAACGCGGGGGGGCCCGGGAGACCCAGTACTTC.

The chain uses TRBV5-6 and TRBJ1-4; TRBD1 matches at 8 bases. There are 15 residues in the CDR3. Germline loops: CDR1 SGHDT, CDR2 YYEEEE. The V gene end was trimmed by 4 bases and the J gene end by 5 bases; junction bases not matched to a gene: 7. The CDR3 region is CASSRIDRGNEKLFF. The CDR3 DNA sequence: TGTGCCAGCAGCCGTATCGACAGGGGAAATGAAAAACTGTTTTTT.

About this clone itself: At the DNA level, this CDR3 is encoded by other sequences in the same sample as well. DNA for the CDR3: TGTGCCAGCAGCCAAAACCGGAATCAGCCCCAGCATTTT. This codes for CASSQNRNQPQHF. The chain links TRBV3-1 (or the pseudogene TRBV3-2) to TRBJ1-5, with D unclear. V gave up 2 bases and J gave up 4 bases, with 6 bases separating them. CDR1 is LGHDT, CDR2 YNNKEL, per germline (reference sequence). The CDR3 is 13 residues long.

This clone was seen only a few times. The J gene is TRBJ2-7, the V gene TRBV10-3, with 9 bases fitting TRBD1. The CDR3 totals 14 residues. The J segment lost 4 bases and the V segment lost 11 bases, leaving 12 bases of the junction unmatched. The germline V gene has CDR1 ENHRY and CDR2 SYGVKD. In DNA, the CDR3 is TGTGCCTCCTGGGCGGGACAGGGACGGTACGAGCAGTACTTC. It yields the protein CASWAGQGRYEQYF.

This clone turned up a few times. This sequence joins TRBV12-3 or TRBV12-4 and TRBJ2-7; D perhaps matches TRBD2 (6 bases). This CDR3 is 12 amino acids long. Trimming left V 5 bases short and J 7 bases short, with 12 bases between. CDR3 nucleotides: TGTGCCAGCAGTCCACGTCGGGGGGAGCAGTACTTC. Protein product: CASSPRRGEQYF.

The rearrangement joins TRBV29-1 to TRBJ2-7, with D possibly matching TRBD1 (6 bases). The CDR3 contains 14 residues. Trimming stripped 5 bases from V and 0 bases from J, with 14 bases between. Per germline, CDR1 SQVTM and CDR2 ANQGSEA. CDR3: CSVTPTGLSYEQYF. In DNA form, the CDR3 reads TGCAGCGTTACACCGACAGGACTCTCCTACGAGCAGTACTTC.

This clone was seen just once. In DNA, the CDR3 is TGTGCCAGCAGCTTTAGCGGGAGTAGTTACGAGCAGTACTTC. Protein sequence: CASSFSGSSYEQYF. The chain employs TRBV28 and TRBJ2-7; the match to TRBD2 covers 9 bases. Germline trimming cut 6 bases from V and 4 bases from J; bases unmatched to any gene: 7. Germline V gives CDR1 MDHEN, CDR2 SYDVKM. The CDR3 covers 14 residues.

This clone appeared a single time. The chain has TRBV30 and TRBJ2-3, with 7 bases aligning to TRBD1. The trim removed 5 bases at V and 4 bases at J, leaving 9 bases unmatched. The germline CDR1 and CDR2 sequences are GTSNPN and SVGIG (reference sequence). The CDR3 has 14 amino acids. CDR3 loop: CAWAVRQGADTQYF. DNA for the CDR3: TGTGCCTGGGCAGTTCGACAGGGTGCAGATACGCAGTATTTT.

The chain is built from TRBV19 and TRBJ2-1, with D tentatively TRBD1 (6 bases). With 6 bases removed from V and 1 base from J, the gap between germline ends came to 13 bases. In germline, CDR1 is LNHDA, CDR2 SQIVND (reference sequence). This CDR3 spans 15 amino acids. The CDR3 region has the DNA TGTGCCAGTAGCCCCACAGGGAATTCCTACAATGAGCAGTTCTTC. Translated: CASSPTGNSYNEQFF.

The chain couples TRBV27 to TRBJ2-2, with D possibly being TRBD2 (7 bases). Per the germline V gene, CDR1 is MNHEY and CDR2 is SMNVEV (reference sequence). The ends were cut back, 4 bases at V and 1 base at J, with 19 bases in the middle. This CDR3 comprises 18 residues. The DNA for the CDR3 is TGTGCCAGCAGTTCGTCATATCGGGGGGCCGGGAACACCGGGGAGCTGTTTTTT. Its protein product is CASSSSYRGAGNTGELFF.

The genes are TRBV5-8 and TRBJ2-1; 9 bases are shared with TRBD2. Trimming at V came to 7 bases and at J to 10 bases, leaving 15 bases not matched to a gene. The CDR3 runs 15 residues. Germline CDR1 and CDR2: SGHTS and YDEGEE. The CDR3 spells CASAPWLGGRGEQFF. In DNA form, the CDR3 reads TGTGCCAGCGCCCCCTGGTTGGGCGGGAGGGGCGAGCAGTTCTTC. Together with reference TRBV5-8 and TRBJ2-1, the CDR3 gives the full variable domain: EAGVTQSPTHLIKTRGQQATLRCSPISGHTSVYWYQQALGLGLQFLLWYDEGEERNRGNFPPRFSGRQFPNYSSELNVNALELEDSALYLCASAPWLGGRGEQFFGPGTRLTVL.

The J gene is TRBJ2-1, the V gene TRBV10-3; a weak D match, TRBD1 (5 bases). Germline CDR1 and CDR2: ENHRY and SYGVKD. With 0 bases removed from V and 9 bases from J, the gap between germline ends came to 6 bases. The CDR3 totals 12 residues. CDR3: CAISESDIEQFF. CDR3 coding DNA: TGTGCCATCAGTGAGTCGGACATTGAGCAGTTCTTC.

This clone was observed a handful of times. The rearrangement uses TRBV3-1 (or the pseudogene TRBV3-2) and TRBJ1-6; possible D gene TRBD1, 5 bases. Per germline, CDR1 LGHDT and CDR2 YNNKEL (reference sequence). The CDR3 sequence is 13 residues long. Trimming cost V 3 bases and J 7 bases, with 7 bases left between them. The CDR3 region is CASSHGQNSPLHF. CDR3 sequence (DNA): TGTGCCAGCAGCCACGGACAAAATTCACCCCTCCACTTT.

The V and J genes are TRBV7-8 and TRBJ1-5; the D is unclear. The germline gives CDR1 SGHVS, CDR2 FQNEAQ. The ends were cut back, 5 bases at V and 6 bases at J, with 14 bases in the middle. The CDR3 has 14 residues. The CDR3 nucleotides read TGTGCCAGCAGCACCGAGGAGGGTGGTCAGCCCCAGCATTTT. Protein: CASSTEEGGQPQHF. Full variable domain (missing parts from reference TRBV7-8 and TRBJ1-5): GAGVSQSPRYKVAKRGQDVALRCDPISGHVSLFWYQQALGQGPEFLTYFQNEAQLDKSGLPSDRFFAERPEGSVSTLKIQRTQQEDSAVYLCASSTEEGGQPQHFGDGTRLSIL.

The chain recombines TRBV6-4 with TRBJ2-1, with TRBD2 matching 13 bases. This CDR3 is 15 amino acids long. Unmatched junction bases numbered 8, after V lost 6 bases and J lost 9 bases. CDR1 and CDR2 (germline): MRHNA, SNTAGT. The CDR3 DNA follows: TGTGCCAGCAGCCCGGGACTAGCGGGATCTCTTGAGCAGTTCTTC. Translation gives CASSPGLAGSLEQFF.

CDR3 sequence reads: CASRQTVPLRGYTF. The CDR3 nucleotides are TGTGCCAGCCGACAAACAGTTCCTCTTCGTGGCTACACCTTC. The chain has TRBV27 and TRBJ1-2; D not resolved. Germline V gene lookup returns CDR1 MNHEY and CDR2 SMNVEV (reference sequence). This CDR3 region has 14 residues. The V gene lost 8 bases and the J gene lost 7 bases, with 20 bases spanning the gap.

V is TRBV5-5 and J is TRBJ1-2; 8 bases line up with TRBD1. The CDR3 contains 15 residues. Germline loops: CDR1 SGHKS, CDR2 YYEKEE (reference sequence). The V segment lost 4 bases and the J segment 3 bases; nucleotides outside the gene matches: 8. The CDR3 region is CASSHGQGRDYGYTF. CDR3 in DNA: TGTGCCAGCAGCCACGGACAGGGCAGGGACTATGGCTACACCTTC.

J is TRBJ2-1 and V is TRBV6-2 or TRBV6-3; 7 bases match TRBD2. Per germline, CDR1 MNHEY and CDR2 SVGEGT. There are 13 residues in the CDR3. The V and J ends lost 6 bases and 3 bases, in that order; junction bases with no gene match: 2. The CDR3 DNA follows: TGTGCCAGCAGCCGGGACTACTACAATGAGCAGTTCTTC. This gives the protein CASSRDYYNEQFF.

CDR3 protein: CASSRVSSGRSTDTQYF. In DNA form, the CDR3 reads TGCGCCAGCAGCCGAGTCTCTAGCGGGAGATCTACAGATACGCAGTATTTT. This chain joins TRBV5-1 and TRBJ2-3; 10 nucleotides match TRBD2. The V gene's germline CDR1 is SGHRS and CDR2 YFSETQ. CDR3 length: 17 residues. Losses at the gene ends were 4 bases for V and 3 bases for J; bases not matched to a gene: 11.

The chain is built from TRBV7-9 and TRBJ2-7, with TRBD1 matching 8 bases. Germline assignment: CDR1 SEHNR and CDR2 FQNEAQ (reference sequence). The CDR3 runs to 15 residues. V lost 5 bases to trimming and J lost 3 bases; unmatched junction nucleotides: 9. The CDR3 DNA reads as TGTGCCAGCAGCCGGACGACAGGGGTCCTCTACGAGCAGTACTTC. Protein sequence: CASSRTTGVLYEQYF.

This clone has just a few counts. The rearrangement joins TRBV5-6 to TRBJ1-2; D is possibly TRBD1 (6 bases). CDR1 SGHDT and CDR2 YYEEEE come from the germline V gene. The CDR3 length is 14 residues. The V gene lost 1 base and the J gene lost 4 bases, with 11 bases spanning the gap. In DNA, the CDR3 is TGTGCCAGCAGCTTGCAGGGGTCCTTCTATGGCTACACCTTC. Translating it yields CASSLQGSFYGYTF. The full variable domain, completed using reference TRBV5-6 and TRBJ1-2, is DAGVTQSPTHLIKTRGQQVTLRCSPKSGHDTVSWYQQALGQGPQFIFQYYEEEERQRGNFPDRFSGHQFPNYSSELNVNALLLGDSALYLCASSLQGSFYGYTFGSGTRLTVV.